These 12 T cell receptor beta chains were all obtained from the same sample, sequenced in a study of T-cell reconstitution after alpha-beta-depleted transplantation in children. The authors prepared the TCRbeta library with unique molecular identifiers. TCRdb fed the PCR reads into MiXCR, producing one record per CDR3 protein. This sample has 260,000 or so distinct CDR3 sequences, with around 13% found just once. Sequences were derived from PBMCs from the stem cell graft donor, sampled from the stem cell graft. The receptors come from a human donor who donated a stem cell graft to a child with acute lymphoblastic leukemia.

With regard to this clonotype: A read error is possible here, since a much larger clone lies one base away. This chain's CDR3 is CATSLRGGFILNTEAFF. CDR3 in DNA: TGTGCCACCAGCTTGAGAGGGGGCTTCATCCTGAACACTGAAGCTTTCTTT. V is TRBV5-8 and J is TRBJ1-1; 7 nucleotides agree with TRBD1. The CDR3 contains 17 residues. Germline assignment: CDR1 SGHTS and CDR2 YDEGEE.

At least ten counts were recorded for this clonotype. The chain couples TRBV9 to TRBJ2-1; the D gene is possibly TRBD1 (6 bases). Per the germline V gene, CDR1 is SGDLS and CDR2 is YYNGEE. This CDR3 contains 15 residues. Trimming took 4 bases from V and 1 from J, leaving 12 bases between them. The DNA for the CDR3 is TGTGCCAGCAGCCCCGCAGGGGCTTCCTACAATGAGCAGTTCTTC. This sequence encodes CASSPAGASYNEQFF.

A word on this clonotype: Given a much more abundant clone one base away, this may be a read error. The rearrangement uses TRBV5-1 and TRBJ2-5; D may be TRBD2 (6 bases). The J call is uncertain, as TRBJ2-1 better fits the DNA end. This CDR3 is built from 14 residues. The germline V gene has CDR1 SGHRS and CDR2 YFSETQ. This CDR3 is CASSLKRPGETQFF. The CDR3, as DNA: TGCGCCAGCAGCTTGAAGAGGCCGGGGGAGACCCAGTTCTTC.

There are many counts of this clonotype. This rearrangement joins TRBV29-1 to TRBJ2-1, with unresolved D. V lost 0 bases to trimming and J lost 8 bases, with 11 bases between them. The CDR3 loop spans 13 amino acids. Germline V gene sequence: CDR1 SQVTM, CDR2 ANQGSEA. The CDR3 nucleotides are TGCAGCGTTGAAGACGCTAGGCGTCATGAGCAGTTCTTC. Translating it yields CSVEDARRHEQFF.

This clonotype was recorded many times. V is TRBV7-2 and J is TRBJ2-5, with D unclear. This CDR3 spans 11 amino acids. In germline, CDR1 is SGHTA, CDR2 FQGNSA. V lost 5 bases and J lost 5, with 6 bases in between. For the CDR3, the DNA is TGTGCCAGCAGCCCAAGGGAGACCCAGTACTTC. Its translation is CASSPRETQYF. The whole variable domain, remainder taken from reference TRBV7-2 and TRBJ2-5, is GAGVSQSPSNKVTEKGKDVELRCDPISGHTALYWYRQSLGQGLEFLIYFQGNSAPDKSGLPSDRFSAERTGGSVSTLTIQRTQQEDSAVYLCASSPRETQYFGPGTRLLVL.

This clonotype has at least ten counts. The rearrangement joins TRBV20-1 to TRBJ1-2; no reliable D call. V lost 5 bases to trimming and J lost 6 bases, with 13 bases between them. The CDR3 sequence is 12 residues long. Germline-derived CDR1 and CDR2 are DFQATT and SNEGSKA (reference sequence). CDR3 residues: CSASIRRDGYTF. The DNA for the CDR3 is TGCAGTGCTTCGATCCGCAGAGATGGCTACACCTTC.

This clonotype was counted ten times or more. At one end, the junction sequence differs from germline, possibly due to a read error. V gene TRBV12-3 or TRBV12-4 combines with J gene TRBJ2-1; possible D gene TRBD1, 6 bases. The CDR3 has 12 residues. CDR3 amino acids: CASRLSVRQAVF. The CDR3 coding sequence is TGTGCCAGCAGACTATCCGTGAGACAGGCAGTCTTC.

Turning to this clonotype: A much larger clone sits a single nucleotide away, making a read error possible. The rearrangement joins TRBV5-5 to TRBJ2-2; D is possibly TRBD1 or TRBD2 (6 bases each). The germline V gene encodes CDR1 SGHKS and CDR2 YYEKEE (reference sequence). The length of the CDR3 is 15 residues. The CDR3 DNA reads as TGTGCCAGCAGCTTGGAAGGGGGGTACACCGGGGAGCTGTCTTTT. It is translated as CASSLEGGYTGELSF.

This clonotype was observed at least ten times. The chain carries TRBV10-3 and TRBJ2-4; D perhaps matches TRBD2 (7 bases). V was trimmed by 4 bases and J by 2 bases, leaving 12 bases between them. This CDR3 spans 15 amino acids. Germline V gene data show CDR1 as ENHRY and CDR2 as SYGVKD. The CDR3 sequence is CAISARGGPKNIQYF. The CDR3 DNA follows: TGTGCCATCAGTGCACGCGGGGGCCCCAAAAACATTCAGTACTTC.

Many counts were recorded for this clonotype. This chain links TRBV27 with TRBJ2-7; D is possibly TRBD1 or TRBD2 (6 bases each). Trimming removed 3 bases from V and 4 bases from J, with 13 bases in between. The germline gives CDR1 MNHEY, CDR2 SMNVEV (reference sequence). The CDR3 is 14 amino acids. In DNA, the CDR3 is TGTGCCAGCAGTTTTCTTAGGGGGGAATACGAGCAGTACTTC. Encoded protein: CASSFLRGEYEQYF.

Ten or more counts support this clonotype. This chain joins TRBV27 and TRBJ2-7, with D tentatively TRBD1 or TRBD2 (7 bases each). CDR3 length: 15 amino acids. Germline V CDR1 and CDR2: MNHEY, SMNVEV (reference sequence). V dropped 0 bases and J dropped 4 bases, with 13 bases sitting between them. Written as DNA, the CDR3 is TGTGCCAGCAGTTTATCCAGCCAGGGGGGGTACGAGCAGTACTTC. It codes for CASSLSSQGGYEQYF.

This clonotype has a count of ten or more. The rearrangement links TRBV10-3 to TRBJ2-7; a possible D gene is TRBD1 (7 bases). This CDR3 is built from 12 residues. Between the trimmed V and J ends, which lost 4 bases and 5 bases, there was a span of 9 bases. Germline V gene sequence: CDR1 ENHRY, CDR2 SYGVKD. CDR3 in amino acids: CAISVRGDEQYF. CDR3 bases: TGTGCCATCAGTGTCAGGGGGGACGAGCAGTACTTC.